The source of this T cell receptor beta chain is a study of T-cell reconstitution after alpha-beta-depleted transplantation in children. The study's findings and limits: Surviving recipient T cells and thymic progenitors underlay high day-60 TCRbeta diversity in some patients. Reportedly, roughly two months post-transplant, alpha-beta T cells arose from several hundred expanded graft clones.

This clonotype was detected once. Antigen specificity is unknown. The TCRbeta library was prepared with unique molecular identifiers. One entry per CDR3 protein, called by TCRdb with MiXCR from the PCR reads. The data contain over 200,000 distinct CDR3 sequences, roughly 10% of them singletons. The sequence was obtained from a child less than two years old with acute myeloid leukemia, due to receive a stem cell transplant. The sample consisted of PBMCs, taken before TCRalphabeta/CD19-depleted stem cell transplant.

The CDR3 bases are TGTGCCAGCAAGATTGGGGAGACCCAGTACTTC. Translated, it gives CASKIGETQYF. The chain links TRBV25-1 to TRBJ2-5, with D unclear. The CDR3 totals 11 residues. From germline, CDR1 is MGHDK and CDR2 SYGVNS. Trimming left V 7 bases short and J 5 bases short, with 8 bases between.